A single sample gave rise to the 28 T cell receptor beta chains below, sequenced in a study of shared clonotypes between healthy human individuals. Libraries were prepared by immunoSEQ multiplex PCR; TCRdb keeps only in-frame clonotypes and omits some of them. The data show about 2.1 million clones, roughly 91% seen once. It was CD45RO-negative cells, positively selected for CCR7, that made up naive CD8 cells, with terminally differentiated effector memory CD45RA+ cells excluded. Material: naive CD8+ T cells from PBMCs. These receptors all come from a man between 18 and 29 years old in good health. Some clones in this sample may be carry-over from other donors' samples.

This chain's CDR3 is CASSPTTGSEAFF. In nucleotides, the CDR3 is TGTGCCAGCAGTCCAACCACAGGGTCTGAAGCTTTCTTT. The chain has TRBV2 and TRBJ1-1, with D possibly being TRBD1 (6 bases). V was cut by 5 bases and J by 6 bases, with 13 bases left in between. This CDR3 spans 13 amino acids. Per the germline V gene, CDR1 is SNHLY and CDR2 is FYNNEI.

The rearrangement links TRBV19 to TRBJ2-5; D is possibly TRBD2 (6 bases). Judging by the DNA end, TRBJ2-7 fits better; the J call may be wrong. Germline V gene sequence: CDR1 LNHDA, CDR2 SQIVND (reference sequence). This CDR3 has 14 amino acids. CDR3 amino acids: CASSMSLAFNEQYF. In DNA form, the CDR3 reads TGTGCCAGTAGTATGAGCCTAGCGTTCAACGAGCAGTACTTC.

This clone came up a few times. CDR3 sequence: CASSHNREDEAFF. DNA for the CDR3: TGTGCCAGCAGTCACAACAGGGAAGATGAAGCTTTCTTT. V usage is TRBV28 and J usage is TRBJ1-1; D is perhaps TRBD1 (6 bases). This CDR3 is 13 amino acids long. The V gene lost 5 bases and the J gene lost 7 bases, with 14 bases spanning the gap. The V gene's germline CDR1 is MDHEN and CDR2 SYDVKM.

The chain combines TRBV27 with TRBJ2-3; TRBD2 aligns across 14 bases. V shed 1 base, J shed 5 bases, and the junction held 8 bases outside the gene matches. The CDR3 covers 18 residues. The germline CDR1 and CDR2 sequences are MNHEY and SMNVEV (reference sequence). The CDR3 nucleotides are TGTGCCAGCAGTTTATTGGGACTAGCGGGAGCCCGGGGAGATACGCAGTATTTT. It yields the protein CASSLLGLAGARGDTQYF.

The rearrangement links TRBV4-2 to TRBJ2-7; no clear D gene. Trimming took off 0 bases at V and 0 bases at J, with 9 bases between the two ends. The CDR3 totals 15 residues. Germline CDR1 LGHNA, CDR2 YNFKEQ. The CDR3 protein is CASSQEALSSYEQYF. The CDR3, as DNA: TGTGCCAGCAGCCAAGAAGCCCTAAGCTCCTACGAGCAGTACTTC.

The chain has TRBV7-8 and TRBJ1-2, with D perhaps TRBD1 (6 bases). Germline loops: CDR1 SGHVS, CDR2 FQNEAQ. Deletions cut 0 bases from V and 1 base from J, with 15 bases between. The CDR3 runs 17 residues. This CDR3 reads CASSLALGQGINYGYTF. In DNA, the CDR3 is TGTGCCAGCAGCTTAGCGCTCGGGCAGGGGATTAACTATGGCTACACCTTC.

The table lists this clone with a count of one. CDR3 in amino acids: CASSLAKEQFF. As DNA, the CDR3 is TGTGCCAGCAGCTTGGCGAAAGAGCAGTTCTTC. This sequence joins TRBV5-6 and TRBJ2-1; D is unresolved. CDR1 and CDR2 (germline): SGHDT, YYEEEE. CDR3 size: 11 residues. With 0 bases removed from V and 10 bases from J, the gap between germline ends came to 5 bases.

This chain uses TRBV6-5 with TRBJ2-7, with D perhaps matching TRBD2 (7 bases). Looked up from germline, CDR1 is MNHEY and CDR2 is SVGAGI. The CDR3 loop spans 11 amino acids. Deletions cut 10 bases from V and 5 bases from J, with 12 bases between. This CDR3 reads CATGGGHEQYF. CDR3 sequence (DNA): TGTGCCACTGGGGGGGGCCACGAGCAGTACTTC.

The rearrangement uses TRBV5-1 and TRBJ1-5; TRBD1 might be the D (5 bases). Germline V lookup: CDR1 SGHRS, CDR2 YFSETQ. This CDR3 is 15 amino acids long. V shed 0 bases and J shed 0 bases, with 7 bases lying between them. The CDR3 reads CASSLDRNSNQPQHF. The CDR3 bases are TGCGCCAGCAGCTTGGACAGGAATAGCAATCAGCCCCAGCATTTT.

This chain uses TRBV29-1 with TRBJ2-7; 8 bases are a match to TRBD2. The CDR3 sequence is 13 residues long. Germline values: CDR1 SQVTM, CDR2 ANQGSEA. Trimming cost V 7 bases and J 6 bases; bases outside gene matches: 11. This CDR3 is CSASGGAGSEQYF. CDR3 DNA: TGCAGCGCCTCCGGGGGGGCAGGATCCGAGCAGTACTTC.

To note about this clone: At the DNA level, this CDR3 is encoded by other sequences in the same sample as well. The chain carries TRBV27 and TRBJ2-7; D unresolved. The V and J ends lost 5 bases and 3 bases respectively, with 11 bases between them. The length of the CDR3 is 13 residues. The germline V gene has CDR1 MNHEY and CDR2 SMNVEV (reference sequence). Here the CDR3 reads CASSPRVGYEQYF. In DNA, the CDR3 is TGTGCCAGCAGTCCAAGAGTGGGCTACGAGCAGTACTTC.

The V gene is TRBV27, the J gene TRBJ2-2; 10 bases match TRBD1. Trimming cost V 4 bases and J 4 bases; bases outside gene matches: 9. CDR1 and CDR2 (germline): MNHEY, SMNVEV (reference sequence). This CDR3 comprises 17 residues. The CDR3 reads CASSYTPGQGFTGELFF. In DNA, the CDR3 is TGTGCCAGCAGTTACACCCCGGGACAGGGGTTCACCGGGGAGCTGTTTTTT.

DNA for the CDR3: TGTGCCAGCAGCTCGGACAGGGTGTTGGATACGCAGTATTTT. Its translation is CASSSDRVLDTQYF. The gene calls are TRBV7-9 and TRBJ2-3; 8 bases align to TRBD1. The V segment lost 4 bases and the J segment 6 bases; nucleotides outside the gene matches: 6. The CDR3 is 14 amino acids. Germline V gene data show CDR1 as SEHNR and CDR2 as FQNEAQ (reference sequence).

This chain links TRBV7-2 with TRBJ2-7; 8 bases are a match to TRBD2. Germline values: CDR1 SGHTA, CDR2 FQGNSA. The CDR3 loop spans 16 amino acids. V trimming: 1 base; J trimming: 0 bases; junction bases outside the gene matches: 5. This chain's CDR3 is CASSLVPLAGSYEQYF. The CDR3 nucleotides are TGTGCCAGCAGCTTAGTACCTCTAGCGGGCTCCTACGAGCAGTACTTC.

The chain couples TRBV19 to TRBJ2-1, with D possibly being TRBD1 (7 bases). Germline assignment: CDR1 LNHDA and CDR2 SQIVND (reference sequence). The V end lost 6 bases, the J end lost 7 bases, and 16 bases lay between the germline ends. This CDR3 spans 14 amino acids. CDR3 sequence (DNA): TGTGCCAGTAGCTCAGGGGGGTCCTTGAATGAGCAGTTCTTC. Translating it yields CASSSGGSLNEQFF.

Concerning this clone: Other DNA sequences in the same sample also yield this CDR3. The chain is built from TRBV27 and TRBJ2-2; maybe TRBD2 (7 bases). This CDR3 region has 14 residues. Germline CDR1 and CDR2: MNHEY and SMNVEV (reference sequence). V lost 1 base and J lost 8, with 11 bases in between. For the CDR3, the DNA is TGTGCCAGCAGTTTATTGGGGGGGCCTGGGGAGCTGTTTTTT. As protein: CASSLLGGPGELFF.

The genes are TRBV6-1 and TRBJ2-4, with a weak D call TRBD1 (5 bases). Trimming took off 7 bases at V and 0 bases at J, with 13 bases between the two ends. Germline V gives CDR1 MNHNS, CDR2 SASEGT. The CDR3 sequence is 15 residues long. The DNA for the CDR3 is TGTGCCAGCAATCCAGGGTTACTAGCCAAAAACATTCAGTACTTC. Translating gives CASNPGLLAKNIQYF.

The V gene is TRBV10-3, the J gene TRBJ2-7; D call uncertain. Per germline, CDR1 ENHRY and CDR2 SYGVKD. V was trimmed by 6 bases and J by 0 bases, leaving 15 bases between them. CDR3 length: 15 amino acids. This CDR3 is CAIRSFRASSYEQYF. The DNA of the CDR3 is TGTGCCATCAGGTCATTCCGGGCTAGCTCCTACGAGCAGTACTTC.

The genes are TRBV27 and TRBJ1-2, with 8 bases aligning to TRBD1. The V gene end was trimmed by 6 bases and the J gene end by 7 bases; junction bases not matched to a gene: 7. CDR3 length: 13 residues. Germline V gene data show CDR1 as MNHEY and CDR2 as SMNVEV (reference sequence). The CDR3 here is CASRARGHFGYTF. The CDR3 DNA reads TGTGCCAGCAGGGCCAGGGGGCATTTTGGCTACACCTTC.

This rearrangement joins TRBV14 to TRBJ2-1, with a possible D match to TRBD1 (6 bases). Trimming left V 4 bases short and J 4 bases short, with 8 bases between. The germline V gene has CDR1 SGHDN and CDR2 FVKESK. This CDR3 contains 13 residues. The CDR3 is CASSLGAYNEQFF. The CDR3 DNA is TGTGCCAGCAGCCTGGGGGCATACAATGAGCAGTTCTTC.

The gene calls are TRBV5-1 and TRBJ1-1; TRBD1 is a possible D gene (5 bases). Germline loops: CDR1 SGHRS, CDR2 YFSETQ. Trimming took 4 bases from V and 8 from J, leaving 15 bases between them. The CDR3 sequence is 13 residues long. In DNA form, the CDR3 reads TGCGCCAGCAGCGAGGATATTGACAGAGAAGCTTTCTTT. Translated, it gives CASSEDIDREAFF.

Notes on this clone: Different DNA sequences within this sample yield the same CDR3. This chain uses TRBV29-1 with TRBJ2-5; D gene unclear. The tail of the sequence fits TRBJ2-7 better, so the J call may be wrong. Germline CDR1 and CDR2: SQVTM and ANQGSEA. The CDR3 is 11 amino acids. The CDR3 DNA reads as TGCAGCGTTGGCAGCTCCTACGAGCAGTACTTC. The encoded protein is CSVGSSYEQYF.

A single count supports this clone. J is TRBJ1-2 and V is TRBV30; 9 bases are shared with TRBD1. The CDR3 extends over 13 amino acids. CDR1 GTSNPN and CDR2 SVGIG come from the germline V gene (reference sequence). The V segment lost 2 bases and the J segment 6 bases; nucleotides outside the gene matches: 4. The CDR3 DNA reads as TGTGCCTGGAGTCCACAGGGGGCAAATGGCTACACCTTC. Translating it yields CAWSPQGANGYTF.

This sequence joins TRBV27 and TRBJ1-5; D not certain. The germline gives CDR1 MNHEY, CDR2 SMNVEV (reference sequence). With 5 bases removed from V and 3 bases from J, the gap between germline ends came to 17 bases. This CDR3 region has 16 residues. The DNA of the CDR3 is TGTGCCAGCAGTCTGAAATACCGGGAGATCAATCAGCCCCAGCATTTT. Amino acid sequence: CASSLKYREINQPQHF.

The chain employs TRBV2 and TRBJ2-1, with D possibly TRBD1 on 6 matching bases. This CDR3 has 16 amino acids. Trimming shortened V by 0 bases and J by 10 bases, and 19 bases separated the two germline ends. The V gene's germline CDR1 is SNHLY and CDR2 FYNNEI. The CDR3 nucleotides read TGTGCCAGCAGTGAAGCGGGACAAGGGGGTCAGAGGGAGCAGTTCTTC. Protein: CASSEAGQGGQREQFF.

The rearrangement links TRBV7-2 to TRBJ1-2; D is ambiguous. Germline V gene lookup returns CDR1 SGHTA and CDR2 FQGNSA. The V gene lost 1 base and the J gene lost 0 bases, with 12 bases spanning the gap. The CDR3 contains 16 residues. The DNA of the CDR3 is TGTGCCAGCAGCTTAGGCCCACGGGCTACTAACTATGGCTACACCTTC. The encoded protein is CASSLGPRATNYGYTF.

The chain carries TRBV15 and TRBJ2-7; 7 bases line up with TRBD2. J gave up 6 bases and V 5 bases, and 7 bases lay outside the gene matches. There are 13 residues in the CDR3. Germline CDR1 and CDR2: LNHNV and YYDKDF (reference sequence). CDR3 nucleotide sequence: TGTGCCACCAGCCCGGCGGGAGTCGGCGAGCAGTACTTC. Residues: CATSPAGVGEQYF.

As for this clone: At one boundary the junction diverges from the germline segment, which might be a read error. The rearrangement links TRBV10-1 to TRBJ1-2; perhaps TRBD1 as D (6 bases). Per germline, CDR1 WNHNN and CDR2 SYGVQD (reference sequence). This CDR3 comprises 9 residues. The DNA of the CDR3 is TGCGCCAGCACCGTGACAGGCATCTTC. It encodes CASTVTGIF.